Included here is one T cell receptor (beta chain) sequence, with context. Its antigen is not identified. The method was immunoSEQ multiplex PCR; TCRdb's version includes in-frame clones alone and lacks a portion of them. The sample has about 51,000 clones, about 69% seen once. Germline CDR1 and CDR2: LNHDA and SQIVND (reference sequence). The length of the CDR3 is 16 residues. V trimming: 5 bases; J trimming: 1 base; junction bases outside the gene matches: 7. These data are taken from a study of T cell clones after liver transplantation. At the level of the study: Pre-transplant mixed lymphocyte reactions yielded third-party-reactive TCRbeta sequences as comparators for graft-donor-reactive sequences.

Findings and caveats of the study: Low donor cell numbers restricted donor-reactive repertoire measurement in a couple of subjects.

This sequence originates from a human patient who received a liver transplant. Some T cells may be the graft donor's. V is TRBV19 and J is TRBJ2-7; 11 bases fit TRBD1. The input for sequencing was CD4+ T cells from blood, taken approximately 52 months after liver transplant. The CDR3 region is CASSPQGTGGSYEQYF. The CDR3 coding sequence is TGTGCCAGTAGTCCCCAAGGGACAGGGGGTTCCTACGAGCAGTACTTC.